This T cell receptor beta chain was obtained from a study of T cells after somatic rescue of genetic block (dated by TCRdb to 2020 to 2021). Concerning the study at large: What the study looked at was long-term robustness, specifically in a T-cell system that came about through somatic rescue of a genetic block in T-cell development.

The protocol used for the library was the immunoSEQ multiplex PCR assay. In TCRdb, the immuneACCESS table is reduced to in-frame sequences with V and J assigned. These tables do not hold every clone; where another copy was compared, an unresolved V gene accounts for under half, and the others remain unexplained. The sample table shows 14,000 to 15,000 clones, and approximately 75% are seen once. Jointly, the top ten make up 13% to 15% of the sample. A note on this clone: Its antigen remains unidentified. Qualities for individual bases were not recorded, and no much larger clone is one base off.

From cysteine to phenylalanine, the CDR3 is 15 amino acids long. The kept DNA is CDR3 alone, 45 bases in frame from the first base. Trimming costs V 8 bases and J 6 bases, and their ends lie 21 bases apart. Per the germline V gene, MNHNS is the CDR1 and SASEGT is the CDR2. The sample comprised peripheral blood mononuclear cells (PBMCs). The chain links TRBV6-1 with TRBJ2-3; the D assignment is uncertain and may be TRBD1 or TRBD2, with 6 bases supporting each. This TCR was sampled from a boy younger than 18. The DNA sequence reads TGTGCCAGCCGAGACGTAGCGGAGGGGGGCGATACGCAGTATTTT. Its amino acids are CASRDVAEGGDTQYF.